A selection of T cell receptor beta chains follows, all from one sample in a study of T-cell reconstitution after alpha-beta-depleted transplantation in children. TCRdb reprocessed the PCR reads via MiXCR and lists one record per CDR3 protein. This table holds almost 500,000 distinct CDR3 sequences, around 12% found once. The specimen comprised PBMCs from the stem cell graft donor, sampled from the stem cell graft. Source of these receptors: a human donor who donated a stem cell graft to a child with combined immunodeficiency. The CDR3 runs from the conserved cysteine through the conserved F or W. The D gene is left open where the match is weak. Part of the rows lack a size; the others show once, few, many or a class for expanded clones.

TRBJ1-1 NA TRBV2 NA 12 TGTGCCAGCAGTGGCCCTTCGAGTGAAGCTTTCTTT CASSGPSSEAFF
TRBJ1-2 NA TRBV7-9 NA 13 TGTGCCAGCACCCGGACGGCGAGCGGAGGCTACACCTTC CASTRTASGGYTF
TRBJ1-2 NA TRBV5-1 NA 13 TGCGCCAGCAGCTTGGGGGACATGGGTGGCTACACCTTC CASSLGDMGGYTF
TRBJ2-3 TRBD1 TRBV9 many 15 TGTGCCAGCAGCGACGGACAGGGCGGGACAGATACGCAGTATTTT CASSDGQGGTDTQYF
TRBJ2-1 NA TRBV7-9 many 14 TGTGCCAGCAGCACAGCTAAGACAGACAATGAGCAGTTCTTC CASSTAKTDNEQFF
TRBJ2-3 NA TRBV12-3/TRBV12-4 NA 14 TGTGCCATCACGGACATCCCGGGCCCAGATACGCAGTATTTT CAITDIPGPDTQYF
TRBJ2-5 TRBD2 TRBV12-3/TRBV12-4 NA 14 TGTGCCAGCAGTTACCGAATGGGAGGGACCATCCAGTACTTC CASSYRMGGTIQYF
TRBJ2-4 NA TRBV20-1 few 12 TGCAGTGCAGGTCGTCAGAAAAACATTCAGTACTTC CSAGRQKNIQYF
TRBJ2-5 TRBD1 TRBV15 NA 16 TGTGCCACCAGCAGAGGCCGACAGGGTTACCAAGAGACCCAGTACTTC CATSRGRQGYQETQYF
TRBJ2-1 NA TRBV4-2 few 12 TGTGCCATCCCCTCGTTGGCTAATGAGCAGTTCTTC CAIPSLANEQFF
TRBJ2-2 NA TRBV4-3 NA 14 TGCGCCAGCAGCCAAGGCACCGGGCCCGGGGAGCTGTTTTTT CASSQGTGPGELFF
TRBJ2-1 NA TRBV12-3/TRBV12-4 NA 17 TGTGCCAGCAGTTTTCTCCCTGAAGACAGAAACTACAATGAGCAGTTCTTC CASSFLPEDRNYNEQFF
TRBJ2-7 NA TRBV9 NA 15 TGTGCCAGCAGCGTAAGCGGTGGGAGCTCCTACGAGCAGTACTTC CASSVSGGSSYEQYF
TRBJ1-1 NA TRBV12-3/TRBV12-4 many 14 TGTGCCAGCAGTTTGGGACGGGAAAACACTGAAGCTTTCTTT CASSLGRENTEAFF
TRBJ2-2 NA TRBV7-2 few 14 TGTGCCAGCATCCCCGGGCGTCGAACCGGGGAGCTGTTTTTT CASIPGRRTGELFF
TRBJ2-1 TRBD1 TRBV7-2 few 18 TGTGCCAGCAGCCCTGGAACAGGGGCCTGGAGCTCCTACAATGAGCAGTTCTTC CASSPGTGAWSSYNEQFF
TRBJ2-3 TRBD2 TRBV12-3/TRBV12-4 few 16 TGTGCCAGCAGTTTATCAGCGGGGGGAACGTGGAATACGCAGTATTTT CASSLSAGGTWNTQYF
TRBJ2-7 NA TRBV21-1 many 21 TGTGCCAGCAGCAAAGCTCCCTCAGGGAGGAGACTAGCGGTGAACCGATACGAGCAGTACTTC CASSKAPSGRRLAVNRYEQYF
TRBJ2-7 NA TRBV4-2 many 15 TGTGCCAGCAGCCAAGGGGTGGCAGTTACCTACGAGCAGTACTTC CASSQGVAVTYEQYF
TRBJ2-1 TRBD2 TRBV28 many 14 TGTGCCACCCGCACCACCACTAGCGCAATAGAGCAGTTCTTC CATRTTTSAIEQFF
TRBJ1-5 TRBD1 TRBV6-1 NA 15 TGTGCCATACAGGGGACGACGACGGGCAATCAGCCCCAGCATTTT CAIQGTTTGNQPQHF
TRBJ1-5 TRBD1 TRBV20-1 NA 13 TGCAGTGCCAGCACAGGGGTCAATCAGCCCCAGCATTTT CSASTGVNQPQHF
TRBJ1-1 NA TRBV11-1 NA 14 TGTGCCAGCAGTCACGGACTTCTGAACACTGAAGCTTTCTTT CASSHGLLNTEAFF
TRBJ1-5 NA TRBV12-3/TRBV12-4 few 18 TGTGCCAGCAGTTCCGGGGGGGGCCTTCAAATGGGCAATCAGCCCCAGCATTTT CASSSGGGLQMGNQPQHF
TRBJ2-2 NA TRBV7-9 few 12 TGTGCCAGCAGCCTAGGGTTCGGGGAGCTGTTTTTT CASSLGFGELFF
TRBJ2-7 NA TRBV12-3/TRBV12-4 many 15 TGTGCCAGCGGTAAATCCGGAGAAATTTCCTACGAGCAGTACTTC CASGKSGEISYEQYF
TRBJ1-1 NA TRBV12-3/TRBV12-4 NA 16 TGTGCCAGCAGCCCCCCCGGGGTGTGGTTTCTTCCGGCGGCTTTCTTT CASSPPGVWFLPAAFF
TRBJ1-5 NA TRBV7-2 many 16 TGTGCCAGCAGCCCCACGTTCGACAGAAGCAATCAGCCCCAGCATTTT CASSPTFDRSNQPQHF
TRBJ2-3 TRBD2 TRBV20-1 few 14 TGCAGTGCTAGTGGTCGAGCGGGAGAAGATACGCAGTATTTT CSASGRAGEDTQYF
TRBJ2-7 TRBD1 TRBV6-2/TRBV6-3 NA 15 TGTGCCAGCAACCCACCGGGACAGGGTGCCTACGAGCAGTACTTC CASNPPGQGAYEQYF
TRBJ1-2 NA TRBV6-1 NA 14 TGTGCCAGCAGTGCGGACTCAATGGACTATGGCTACACCTTC CASSADSMDYGYTF
TRBJ1-2 NA TRBV6-5 NA 15 TGTGCCAGCAGTTACTACTTGGACAGAGGATATGGCTACACCTTC CASSYYLDRGYGYTF
TRBJ1-1 TRBD1 TRBV7-9 many 15 TGTGCCAGCAGCCCCGTGGGAGGGGGCATCACTGAAGCTTTCTTT CASSPVGGGITEAFF
TRBJ2-2 TRBD2 TRBV6-5 few 14 TGTGCCAGCAGTTTAGCGGGAGTAACCGGGGAGCTGTTTTTT CASSLAGVTGELFF
TRBJ2-3 TRBD1 TRBV27 NA 15 TGTGCCAGCAGTTCTCGACAGGGATTCACAGATACGCAGTATTTT CASSSRQGFTDTQYF
TRBJ2-1 NA TRBV6-2/TRBV6-3 few 16 TGTGCCAGCAGTCCCCCGGGACGATCGGGGCGGAATGAGCAGTTCTTC CASSPPGRSGRNEQFF
TRBJ2-3 NA TRBV9 many 12 TGTGCCAGCAGCCCAACAGGAGATACGCAGTATTTT CASSPTGDTQYF
TRBJ2-6 NA TRBV15 NA 15 TGTGCCACCAGCGCAGGGTTCTCTGGGGCCAACGTCCTGACTTTC CATSAGFSGANVLTF
TRBJ2-7 TRBD2 TRBV7-9 many 17 TGTGCCAGCAGCTTAAATAGGGGGGCTAGCGGGACCTACGAGCAGTACTTC CASSLNRGASGTYEQYF
TRBJ2-3 NA TRBV4-1 few 13 TGCGCCAGCAGCCAAGTGCGATCAGATACGCAGTATTTT CASSQVRSDTQYF
TRBJ1-1 NA TRBV12-3/TRBV12-4 many 13 TGTGCCAGCAGTTTAGTTCGGGACACTGAAGCTTTCTTT CASSLVRDTEAFF
TRBJ1-2 TRBD1 TRBV30 few 15 TGTGCCTGGAAGGCTCCAGGGGGCGCGTTGAAAGGCTACACCTTC CAWKAPGGALKGYTF
TRBJ2-5 NA TRBV5-6 NA 14 TGTGCCAGCAGCTTGATAGGGGTTCAAGAGACCCAGTACTTC CASSLIGVQETQYF
TRBJ2-5 NA TRBV12-3/TRBV12-4 NA 15 TGTGCCAGCAGTTATTCTAGCGCTGGGATGGAGACCCAGTACTTC CASSYSSAGMETQYF
TRBJ1-6 NA TRBV12-3/TRBV12-4 many 13 TGTGCCAGCAGCCCAGCCAGCGTCTCACCCCTCCACTTT CASSPASVSPLHF
TRBJ1-6 NA TRBV28 many 14 TGTGCCAGCAAGATGGACCTTTTAAATTCACCCCTCCACTTT CASKMDLLNSPLHF
TRBJ1-2 TRBD1 TRBV29-1 few 13 TGCAGCGTTAAACCGGGACAGCACTATGGCTACACCTTC CSVKPGQHYGYTF
TRBJ1-3 NA TRBV12-3/TRBV12-4 many 15 TGTGCCAGCAGTTCCACCCCGCCCGGCCAAAACACCATATATTTT CASSSTPPGQNTIYF